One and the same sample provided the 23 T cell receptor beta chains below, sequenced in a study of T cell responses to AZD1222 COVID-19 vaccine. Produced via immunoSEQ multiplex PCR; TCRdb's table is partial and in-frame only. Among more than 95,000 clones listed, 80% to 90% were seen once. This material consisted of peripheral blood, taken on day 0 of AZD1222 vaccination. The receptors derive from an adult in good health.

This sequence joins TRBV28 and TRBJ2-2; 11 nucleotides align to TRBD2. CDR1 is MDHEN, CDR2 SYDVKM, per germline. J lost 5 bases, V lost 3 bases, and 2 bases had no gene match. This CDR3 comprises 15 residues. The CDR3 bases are TGTGCCAGCAGTTTGCTAGCGGGGGGTACCGGGGAGCTGTTTTTT. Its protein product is CASSLLAGGTGELFF. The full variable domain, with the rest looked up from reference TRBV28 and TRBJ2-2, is DVKVTQSSRYLVKRTGEKVFLECVQDMDHENMFWYRQDPGLGLRLIYFSYDVKMKEKGDIPEGYSVSREKKERFSLILESASTNQTSMYLCASSLLAGGTGELFFGEGSRLTVL.

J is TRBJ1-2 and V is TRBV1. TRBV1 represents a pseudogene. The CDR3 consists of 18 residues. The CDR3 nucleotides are TGCACCAGCAACTTAGGGCGGACTACAACGGGAAAGGACTATGGCTACACCTTC. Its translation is CTSNLGRTTTGKDYGYTF.

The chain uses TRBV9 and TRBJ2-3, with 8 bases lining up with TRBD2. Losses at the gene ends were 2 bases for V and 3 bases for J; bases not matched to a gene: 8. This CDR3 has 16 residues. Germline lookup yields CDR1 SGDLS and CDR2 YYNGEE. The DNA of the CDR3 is TGTGCCAGCAGCGTCCAGGCGGGAGGTGGAACAGATACGCAGTATTTT. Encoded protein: CASSVQAGGGTDTQYF.

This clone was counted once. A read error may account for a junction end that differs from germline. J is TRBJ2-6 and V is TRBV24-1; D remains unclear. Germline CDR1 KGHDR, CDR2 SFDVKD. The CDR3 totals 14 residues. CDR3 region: CATSPRSGSNVLTF. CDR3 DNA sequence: TGTGCCACCAGTCCCCGCTCTGGGTCCAACGTCCTGACTTTC.

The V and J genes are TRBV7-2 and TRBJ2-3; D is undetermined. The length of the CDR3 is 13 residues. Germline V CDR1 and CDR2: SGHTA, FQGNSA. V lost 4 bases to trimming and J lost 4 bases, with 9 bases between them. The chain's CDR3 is CASSSTVADTQYF. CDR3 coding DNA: TGTGCCAGCAGCTCCACCGTGGCAGATACGCAGTATTTT. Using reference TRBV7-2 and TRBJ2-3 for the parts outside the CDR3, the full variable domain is GAGVSQSPSNKVTEKGKDVELRCDPISGHTALYWYRQSLGQGLEFLIYFQGNSAPDKSGLPSDRFSAERTGGSVSTLTIQRTQQEDSAVYLCASSSTVADTQYFGPGTRLTVL.

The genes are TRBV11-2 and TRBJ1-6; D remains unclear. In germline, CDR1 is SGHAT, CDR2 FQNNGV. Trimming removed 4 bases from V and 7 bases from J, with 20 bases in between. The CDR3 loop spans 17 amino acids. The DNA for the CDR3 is TGTGCCAGCAGCTCGACCCCTAATTTGCTACAGAATTCACCCCTCCACTTT. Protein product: CASSSTPNLLQNSPLHF.

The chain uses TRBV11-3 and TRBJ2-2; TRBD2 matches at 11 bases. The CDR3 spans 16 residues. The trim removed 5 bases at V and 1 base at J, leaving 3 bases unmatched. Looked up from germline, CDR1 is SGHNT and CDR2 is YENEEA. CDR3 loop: CASSRGLAGNTGELFF. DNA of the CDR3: TGTGCCAGCAGCCGCGGACTAGCGGGGAACACCGGGGAGCTGTTTTTT. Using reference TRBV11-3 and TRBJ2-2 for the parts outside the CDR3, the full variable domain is EAGVVQSPRYKIIEKKQPVAFWCNPISGHNTLYWYLQNLGQGPELLIRYENEEAVDDSQLPKDRFSAERLKGVDSTLKIQPAELGDSAVYLCASSRGLAGNTGELFFGEGSRLTVL.

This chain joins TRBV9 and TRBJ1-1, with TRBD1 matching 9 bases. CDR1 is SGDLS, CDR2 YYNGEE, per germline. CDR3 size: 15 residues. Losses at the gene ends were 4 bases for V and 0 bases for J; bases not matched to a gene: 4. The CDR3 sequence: CASSIGQGMNTEAFF. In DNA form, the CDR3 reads TGTGCCAGCAGCATTGGACAGGGGATGAACACTGAAGCTTTCTTT.

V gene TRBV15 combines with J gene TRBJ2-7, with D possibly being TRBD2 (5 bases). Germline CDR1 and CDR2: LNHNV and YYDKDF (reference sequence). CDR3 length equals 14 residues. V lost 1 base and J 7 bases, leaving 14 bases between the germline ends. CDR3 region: CATSRGGLEGEQYF. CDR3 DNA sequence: TGTGCCACCAGCAGAGGAGGGCTGGAAGGTGAGCAGTACTTC.

The CDR3 sequence is CASSLTMNTEAFF. DNA for the CDR3: TGTGCCAGCAGCTTGACTATGAACACTGAAGCTTTCTTT. This sequence joins TRBV5-4 and TRBJ1-1; D gene uncertain. CDR3 length: 13 residues. V was shortened by 1 base and J by 0 bases, with 4 bases between the two germline ends. Germline-derived CDR1 and CDR2 are SGHNT and YYREEE (reference sequence).

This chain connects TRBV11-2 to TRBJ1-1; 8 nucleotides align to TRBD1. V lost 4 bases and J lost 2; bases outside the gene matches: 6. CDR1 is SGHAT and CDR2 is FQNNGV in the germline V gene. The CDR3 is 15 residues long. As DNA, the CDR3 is TGTGCCAGCAGCTCCGGGACAGGCCGTAACACTGAAGCTTTCTTT. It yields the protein CASSSGTGRNTEAFF.

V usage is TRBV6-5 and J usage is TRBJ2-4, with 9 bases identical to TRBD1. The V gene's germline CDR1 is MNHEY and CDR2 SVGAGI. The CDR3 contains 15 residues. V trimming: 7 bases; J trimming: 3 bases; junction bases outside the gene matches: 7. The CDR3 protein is CASTRTGVDKNIQYF. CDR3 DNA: TGTGCCAGCACCCGGACAGGGGTTGACAAAAACATTCAGTACTTC.

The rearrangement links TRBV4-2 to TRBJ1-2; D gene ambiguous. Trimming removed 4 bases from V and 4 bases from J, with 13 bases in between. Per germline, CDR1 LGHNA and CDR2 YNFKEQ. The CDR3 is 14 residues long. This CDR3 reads CASSPLGVPYGYTF. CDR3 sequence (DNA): TGTGCCAGCAGCCCGCTTGGGGTCCCCTATGGCTACACCTTC.

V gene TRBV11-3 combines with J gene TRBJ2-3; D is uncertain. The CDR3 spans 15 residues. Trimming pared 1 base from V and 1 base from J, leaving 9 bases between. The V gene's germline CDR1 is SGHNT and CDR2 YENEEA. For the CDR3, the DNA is TGTGCCAGCAGCTTAGCTGGGTTAGGCACAGATACGCAGTATTTT. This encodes CASSLAGLGTDTQYF. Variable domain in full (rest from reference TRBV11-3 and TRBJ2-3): EAGVVQSPRYKIIEKKQPVAFWCNPISGHNTLYWYLQNLGQGPELLIRYENEEAVDDSQLPKDRFSAERLKGVDSTLKIQPAELGDSAVYLCASSLAGLGTDTQYFGPGTRLTVL.

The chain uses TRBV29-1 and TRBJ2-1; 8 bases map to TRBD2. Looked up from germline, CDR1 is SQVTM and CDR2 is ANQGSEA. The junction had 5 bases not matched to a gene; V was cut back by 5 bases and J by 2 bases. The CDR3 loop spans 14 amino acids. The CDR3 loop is CSVRGGGPYNEQFF. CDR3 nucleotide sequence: TGCAGCGTTCGGGGGGGCGGGCCCTACAATGAGCAGTTCTTC.

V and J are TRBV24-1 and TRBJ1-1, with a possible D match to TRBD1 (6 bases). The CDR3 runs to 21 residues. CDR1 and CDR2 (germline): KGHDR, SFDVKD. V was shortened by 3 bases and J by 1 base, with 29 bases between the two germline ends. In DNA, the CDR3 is TGTGCCACCAGTGATGTGCGGATGGGTATCAAGGGACACTTTGCGAACACTGAAGCTTTCTTT. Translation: CATSDVRMGIKGHFANTEAFF.

CDR3 region: CASSTDRQYYGYTF. The CDR3 DNA reads TGTGCCAGTAGTACGGACAGGCAATACTATGGCTACACCTTC. The rearrangement joins TRBV19 to TRBJ1-2; 7 nucleotides match TRBD1. Germline V gives CDR1 LNHDA, CDR2 SQIVND (reference sequence). V lost 4 bases, J lost 3 bases, and 5 bases stayed unmatched. The CDR3 consists of 14 residues.

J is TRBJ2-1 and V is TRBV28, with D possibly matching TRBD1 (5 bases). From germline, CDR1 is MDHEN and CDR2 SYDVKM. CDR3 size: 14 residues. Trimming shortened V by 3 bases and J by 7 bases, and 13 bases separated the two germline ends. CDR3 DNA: TGTGCCAGCAGTTTTGTGCAGGGAACGAATGAGCAGTTCTTC. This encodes CASSFVQGTNEQFF.

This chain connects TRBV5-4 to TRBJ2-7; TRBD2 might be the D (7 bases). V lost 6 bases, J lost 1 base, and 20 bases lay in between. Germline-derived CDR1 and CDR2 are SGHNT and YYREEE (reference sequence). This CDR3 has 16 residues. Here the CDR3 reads CASNHAEGGPSYEQYF. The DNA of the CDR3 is TGTGCCAGCAACCATGCGGAGGGGGGGCCTTCCTACGAGCAGTACTTC.

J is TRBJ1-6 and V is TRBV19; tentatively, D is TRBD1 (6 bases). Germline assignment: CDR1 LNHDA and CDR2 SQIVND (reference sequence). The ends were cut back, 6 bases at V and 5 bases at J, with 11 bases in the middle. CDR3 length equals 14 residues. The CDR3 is CASRDRHHNSPLHF. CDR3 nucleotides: TGTGCCAGTAGGGACAGACACCATAATTCACCCCTCCACTTT.

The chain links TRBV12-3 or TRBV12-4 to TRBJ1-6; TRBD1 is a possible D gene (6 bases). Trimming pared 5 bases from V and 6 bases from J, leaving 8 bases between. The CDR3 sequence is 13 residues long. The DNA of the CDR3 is TGTGCCAGCAGTCCAGGGGTTAATTCACCCCTCCACTTT. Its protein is CASSPGVNSPLHF.

CDR3 nucleotides: TGTGCCAGCAGCTTAGATTGGCTCAATCAGCCCCAGCATTTT. This encodes CASSLDWLNQPQHF. The chain is built from TRBV7-9 and TRBJ1-5; D call uncertain. Trimming left V 1 base short and J 3 bases short, with 7 bases between. Germline V gene sequence: CDR1 SEHNR, CDR2 FQNEAQ (reference sequence). The CDR3 sequence is 14 residues long.

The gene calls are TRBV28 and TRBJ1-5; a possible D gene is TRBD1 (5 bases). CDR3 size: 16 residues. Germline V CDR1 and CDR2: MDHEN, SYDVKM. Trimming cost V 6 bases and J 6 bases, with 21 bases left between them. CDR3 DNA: TGTGCCAGCAGGTCCGGACGGGGGGGGTATGGTCAGCCCCAGCATTTT. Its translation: CASRSGRGGYGQPQHF.